This record looks at one TCR beta chain sequence and its context. Its antigen remains unknown. Clones were sequenced by immunoSEQ multiplex PCR, and TCRdb holds only the in-frame ones, with some missing. The data hold 65,000 to 70,000 clones, with 75% to 90% observed a single time. The record originates from a study of OX40 agonist ivuxolimab in advanced cancers. Study as a whole: The study reported partial responses in three patients: one hepatocellular carcinoma, two cutaneous melanoma. Study-level findings and limits: It was also the case that some nonresponders had low normalized T-cell clonal expansion. With doses of 0.1 to 3.0 mg/kg, CD4+ and CD8+ blood T cells had undergone clonal expansion by week 6.

V gave up 8 bases and J gave up 4 bases, with 20 bases separating them. The CDR3 is made up of 14 amino acids. CDR1 and CDR2 from the germline V gene are SQVTM and ANQGSEA. The chain is built from TRBV29-1 and TRBJ1-1; maybe TRBD1 (5 bases). The clonotype was recovered from an adult with an advanced solid tumor such as melanoma, head and neck, liver or kidney cancer. The sample consisted of CD4+ or CD8+ T cells sorted from blood, taken in a trial of the OX40 agonist ivuxolimab. For the CDR3, the DNA is TGCAGCTTCCAAGGGAGGAGGGGCGGCACTGAAGCTTTCTTT. Its translation: CSFQGRRGGTEAFF.